Shown below are 9 T cell receptor beta chains from a single sample sequenced in a study of blood T cell repertoires in COVID-19. Data came from immunoSEQ multiplex PCR; TCRdb stores just in-frame clones and leaves some out. The profile shows about 380,000 clones, around 87% of them singletons. Sample: PBMCs or T cells enriched from blood (not recorded which). The receptors were sampled from a man aged 25-45 years who had recovered from COVID-19.

This sequence joins TRBV4-1 and TRBJ1-1, with 10 nucleotides matching TRBD1. J was trimmed by 0 bases and V by 3 bases; bases with no gene match: 7. From germline, CDR1 is MGHRA and CDR2 YSYEKL. The CDR3 has 17 residues. The CDR3 protein is CASSQKGQGTVNTEAFF. For the CDR3, the DNA is TGCGCCAGCAGCCAGAAGGGACAGGGGACGGTGAACACTGAAGCTTTCTTT.

The genes are TRBV28 and TRBJ1-2, with TRBD1 matching 7 bases. The V segment lost 5 bases and the J segment 2 bases; nucleotides outside the gene matches: 2. This CDR3 is 13 amino acids long. Germline V CDR1 and CDR2: MDHEN, SYDVKM. The CDR3: CASSRGQNYGYTF. The CDR3 DNA reads as TGTGCCAGCAGTAGGGGACAGAACTATGGCTACACCTTC.

This chain joins TRBV10-3 and TRBJ1-5; 7 bases agree with TRBD1. Looked up from germline, CDR1 is ENHRY and CDR2 is SYGVKD. There are 15 residues in the CDR3. J was trimmed by 11 bases and V by 10 bases; bases with no gene match: 20. Here the CDR3 DNA reads TGTGCCACCTCAGGCATGACAGGGAACCAGGAGTCCCAGCATTTT. Translating it yields CATSGMTGNQESQHF.

This chain joins TRBV9 and TRBJ2-1; 7 positions match TRBD2. Trimming at V came to 3 bases and at J to 7 bases, leaving 7 bases not matched to a gene. The CDR3 covers 14 residues. Germline V gene data show CDR1 as SGDLS and CDR2 as YYNGEE. CDR3 protein: CASSELAYMNEQFF. The DNA of the CDR3 is TGTGCCAGCAGCGAACTAGCGTATATGAATGAGCAGTTCTTC.

The chain uses TRBV10-3 and TRBJ2-7; 8 bases map to TRBD1. Per germline, CDR1 ENHRY and CDR2 SYGVKD. V shed 4 bases and J 2 bases; nucleotides not matched to a gene: 7. The CDR3 is made up of 15 amino acids. The CDR3 reads CAISGSGQVPYEQYF. CDR3 bases: TGTGCCATCAGTGGGTCGGGACAGGTTCCCTACGAGCAGTACTTC.

The rearrangement links TRBV6-5 to TRBJ1-5; no firm D call. Deletions cut 0 bases from V and 4 bases from J, with 10 bases between. The CDR3 has 15 amino acids. The germline gives CDR1 MNHEY, CDR2 SVGAGI. The CDR3 bases are TGTGCCAGCAGTTACTCGAGGTATGGGAATCAGCCCCAGCATTTT. Protein product: CASSYSRYGNQPQHF.

The rearrangement links TRBV6-6 to TRBJ2-2, with 8 bases aligning to TRBD2. The V and J ends lost 6 bases and 4 bases, in that order; junction bases with no gene match: 7. CDR1 MNHNY and CDR2 SVGAGI come from the germline V gene (reference sequence). The CDR3 contains 15 residues. The CDR3 sequence: CASRKVAGRTGELFF. CDR3 DNA sequence: TGTGCCAGCAGAAAGGTAGCGGGGCGCACCGGGGAGCTGTTTTTT.

The chain carries TRBV9 and TRBJ2-1; D remains unclear. The germline CDR1 and CDR2 sequences are SGDLS and YYNGEE. The CDR3 runs to 15 residues. V lost 2 bases and J 2 bases, leaving 11 bases between the germline ends. The CDR3 is CASSVALGPYNEQFF. The CDR3 DNA is TGTGCCAGCAGCGTCGCCTTGGGCCCCTACAATGAGCAGTTCTTC.

The chain is built from TRBV30 and TRBJ1-4; D not resolved. Trimming shortened V by 5 bases and J by 3 bases, and 13 bases separated the two germline ends. The CDR3 length is 14 residues. Germline-derived CDR1 and CDR2 are GTSNPN and SVGIG (reference sequence). DNA of the CDR3: TGTGCCTGGGTCGGAGGGTCGGCTAATGAAAAACTGTTTTTT. Translating gives CAWVGGSANEKLFF. Using reference TRBV30 and TRBJ1-4 for the parts outside the CDR3, the full variable domain is SQTIHQWPATLVQPVGSPLSLECTVEGTSNPNLYWYRQAAGRGLQLLFYSVGIGQISSEVPQNLSASRPQDRQFILSSKKLLLSDSGFYLCAWVGGSANEKLFFGSGTQLSVL.